Detailed here is one T cell receptor (beta chain). Antigen unknown. The data are from a study of a mutant IDH1 vaccine in newly diagnosed glioma. V lost 2 bases and J 7 bases, leaving 12 bases between the germline ends. The CDR3 length is 14 residues. CDR1 and CDR2 from the germline V gene are MNHEY and SVGAGI. Clones were read by immunoSEQ multiplex PCR, and TCRdb kept only the in-frame ones, dropping some. The sample lists around 33,000 clones; about 87% were seen once. Documented time point: week 47, end of study. Vaccinated patients received 300 ug of mutant IDH1 20-mer peptide per dose, with topical imiquimod.

This specimen was PBMCs, taken from a glioma patient whose treatment included an IDH1 peptide vaccine. The rearrangement joins TRBV6-5 to TRBJ2-4; possibly TRBD2 for D (6 bases). The sequence was collected from a woman between 25 and 40 years old with glioma. The CDR3 nucleotides are TGTGCCAGCAGTTACGCGGGGATGGGTAACATTCAGTACTTC. Encoded protein: CASSYAGMGNIQYF.